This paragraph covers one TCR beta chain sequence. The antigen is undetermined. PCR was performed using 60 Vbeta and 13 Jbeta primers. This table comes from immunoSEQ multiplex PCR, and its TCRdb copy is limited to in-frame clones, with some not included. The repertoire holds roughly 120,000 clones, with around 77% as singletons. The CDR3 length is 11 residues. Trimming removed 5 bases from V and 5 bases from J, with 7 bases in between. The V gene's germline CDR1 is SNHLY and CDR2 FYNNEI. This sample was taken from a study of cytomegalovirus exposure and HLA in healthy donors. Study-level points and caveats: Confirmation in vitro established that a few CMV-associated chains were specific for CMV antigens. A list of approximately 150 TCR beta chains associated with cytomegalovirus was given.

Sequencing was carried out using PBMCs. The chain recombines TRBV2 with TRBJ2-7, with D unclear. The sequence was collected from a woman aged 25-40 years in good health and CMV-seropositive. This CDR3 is CASSYSDEQYF. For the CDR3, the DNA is TGTGCCAGCAGTTACTCTGACGAGCAGTACTTC. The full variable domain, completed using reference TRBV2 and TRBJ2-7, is EPEVTQTPSHQVTQMGQEVILRCVPISNHLYFYWYRQILGQKVEFLVSFYNNEISEKSEIFDDQFSVERPDGSNFTLKIRSTKLEDSAMYFCASSYSDEQYFGPGTRLTVT.